Shown below are 6 T cell receptor beta chains from a single sample sequenced in a study of regulatory T cells in long-lasting Graves disease (dated by TCRdb to about 2021). Libraries were prepared through multiplex PCR. The sequencing machine was an Illumina HiSeq 4000. To build TCR beta libraries, CDR3 regions were amplified by Arm-PCR using iRepertoire HTBI primers. The public reads were reanalyzed by TCRdb: fastp trimming at Q25, MiXCR alignment, in-frame beta chains only. Every entry covers one CDR3 protein and lists the most common genes and DNA from its rows. Here the sample has a few hundred thousand distinct CDR3 sequences; roughly 18% occur a single time. The top ten constitute about 15% of the sample. The sample's time point, from its label and the paper: newly diagnosed GD, antithyroid drugs for less than 3 months. For both TCR sequencing and RNA sequencing, RNA was extracted from PBMCs in TRIzol.

This same sample was also taken into another study, of T cells in Graves' hyperthyroidism and ophthalmopathy.

The sample in question was peripheral blood mononuclear cells (PBMCs), obtained at new diagnosis, from a patient treated with antithyroid drugs. The source of these receptors is a woman younger than 45 with Graves disease. Donor details come from another sample of the same person, matched by shared clones.

This clonotype was detected only once. The V and J genes are TRBV20-1 and TRBJ1-1, with 10 bases that match TRBD1. The CDR3 totals 16 residues. Losses at the gene ends were 6 bases for V and 4 bases for J; bases not matched to a gene: 14. Germline loops: CDR1 DFQATT, CDR2 SNEGSKA (reference sequence). CDR3 residues: CSAQDRGSYWATEAFF. DNA of the CDR3: TGCAGTGCCCAGGACAGGGGGAGTTACTGGGCCACTGAAGCTTTCTTT.

This clonotype was counted ten times or more. The chain joins TRBV7-9 to TRBJ1-1; perhaps TRBD1 as D (5 bases). The CDR3 has 14 residues. Germline CDR1 reads SEHNR; CDR2 reads FQNEAQ (reference sequence). The V end lost 6 bases, the J end lost 1 base, and 12 bases lay between the germline ends. The CDR3 DNA reads as TGTGCCAGCAGTGATCAGGGCGGGAACACTGAAGCTTTCTTT. This gives the protein CASSDQGGNTEAFF.

In this sample, this clonotype turned up many times. The rearrangement joins TRBV6-1 to TRBJ2-2; 7 positions agree with TRBD2. The CDR3 loop spans 15 amino acids. After removal of 8 bases from V and 0 bases from J, the junction contained 6 bases not matched to a gene. From germline, CDR1 is MNHNS and CDR2 SASEGT. The CDR3 loop reads CASLGREANTGELFF. The CDR3 bases are TGTGCCAGCCTGGGGAGGGAAGCGAACACCGGGGAGCTGTTTTTT.

This clonotype showed up many times. This rearrangement joins TRBV7-2 to TRBJ2-5, with D maybe TRBD1 (5 bases). V was pared by 0 bases and J by 2 bases, with 13 bases between. The CDR3 spans 16 residues. Germline lookup yields CDR1 SGHTA and CDR2 FQGNSA. In DNA, the CDR3 is TGTGCCAGCAGCTTAGCGCGTGGGGCAACGCAAGAGACCCAGTACTTC. It is translated as CASSLARGATQETQYF.

The gene calls are TRBV6-9 and TRBJ1-5; D call uncertain. Trimming cost V 3 bases and J 0 bases, with 6 bases left between them. CDR1 is MNHGY and CDR2 is SVAAGI in the germline V gene. There are 14 residues in the CDR3. CDR3 nucleotides: TGTGCCAGCAGTTACACCCGTAGCAATCAGCCCCAGCATTTT. This codes for CASSYTRSNQPQHF.

The chain links TRBV5-1 to TRBJ2-3; the D is unclear. Germline values: CDR1 SGHRS, CDR2 YFSETQ. V was pared by 0 bases and J by 0 bases, with 8 bases between. The CDR3 extends over 15 amino acids. The CDR3 here is CASSLGDTSTDTQYF. The CDR3 DNA follows: TGCGCCAGCAGCTTGGGGGATACTAGCACAGATACGCAGTATTTT.